These 10 T cell receptor beta chains share one sample of origin, sequenced in a study of shared T cell receptors in the human thymus. Sequenced by immunoSEQ multiplex PCR; TCRdb stores in-frame clones only, minus some. The sample comprises roughly 500,000 clones, around 82% of which are singletons, and around 0.012% rests with the top ten. Separately, the same data were catalogued under a study of human thymus T cells.

What was sequenced was thymocytes. The receptor source for this set is a boy less than two years old with a congenital heart defect.

This clone was seen just once. This rearrangement joins TRBV5-6 to TRBJ2-7; 10 bases agree with TRBD2. The J segment lost 2 bases and the V segment lost 2 bases, leaving 13 bases of the junction unmatched. CDR1 SGHDT and CDR2 YYEEEE come from the germline V gene. CDR3 length: 18 amino acids. The DNA of the CDR3 is TGTGCCAGCAGCTTTAGGGAGCGGGAGGGCCGAAGAACCTACGAGCAGTACTTC. Its protein product is CASSFREREGRRTYEQYF.

This clone was counted between two and nine times. The chain joins TRBV27 to TRBJ1-1; tentatively, D is TRBD1 (5 bases). CDR3 length: 15 residues. Germline V lookup: CDR1 MNHEY, CDR2 SMNVEV (reference sequence). Trimming removed 3 bases at V and 1 base at J, with 12 bases between. In DNA, the CDR3 is TGTGCCAGCAGTTTTTCGACAGATACGAACACTGAAGCTTTCTTT. It is translated as CASSFSTDTNTEAFF.

V usage is TRBV4-1 and J usage is TRBJ2-5, with TRBD2 matching 13 bases. The CDR3 runs 18 residues. Germline-derived CDR1 and CDR2 are MGHRA and YSYEKL. V trimming: 2 bases; J trimming: 5 bases; junction bases outside the gene matches: 11. The CDR3 DNA sequence: TGCGCCAGCAGCCAAACCCTCGGACTAGCGGGAGTAAGGGAGACCCAGTACTTC. Amino acids: CASSQTLGLAGVRETQYF.

The V and J genes are TRBV10-3 and TRBJ2-2; 7 positions agree with TRBD1. Trimming removed 2 bases from V and 1 base from J; junction bases left unmatched: 4. This CDR3 has 16 residues. Germline V gives CDR1 ENHRY, CDR2 SYGVKD. The CDR3 here is CAISEPDRWNTGELFF. The CDR3 DNA reads as TGTGCCATCAGTGAGCCGGACAGGTGGAACACCGGGGAGCTGTTTTTT.

This clone was found a few times. In DNA form, the CDR3 reads TGTGCCAGCAGAGACAGGGTCGACACTGAAGCTTTCTTT. Translating it yields CASRDRVDTEAFF. The chain carries TRBV6-6 and TRBJ1-1; 7 nucleotides align to TRBD1. Losses at the gene ends were 6 bases for V and 3 bases for J; bases not matched to a gene: 4. There are 13 residues in the CDR3. Germline loops: CDR1 MNHNY, CDR2 SVGAGI (reference sequence).

This clone was detected a few times. This sequence joins TRBV10-1 and TRBJ1-4; 10 bases map to TRBD1. Per the germline V gene, CDR1 is WNHNN and CDR2 is SYGVQD (reference sequence). The ends lost 3 bases at V and 8 bases at J; junction bases unmatched: 6. The CDR3 consists of 15 residues. CDR3 sequence reads: CASSEDRGRGEKLFF. For the CDR3, the DNA is TGCGCCAGCAGTGAAGACAGGGGGCGCGGAGAAAAACTGTTTTTT.

The chain uses TRBV29-1 and TRBJ2-5; a possible D gene is TRBD2 (6 bases). Germline V gene lookup returns CDR1 SQVTM and CDR2 ANQGSEA. This CDR3 spans 12 amino acids. V was shortened by 4 bases and J by 2 bases, with 8 bases between the two germline ends. The CDR3 sequence is CSVGGVQETQYF. CDR3 coding DNA: TGCAGCGTTGGGGGGGTACAAGAGACCCAGTACTTC.

This chain links TRBV14 with TRBJ2-3; D is undetermined. The CDR3 length is 16 residues. Trimming shortened V by 3 bases and J by 3 bases, and 16 bases separated the two germline ends. Germline V gene data show CDR1 as SGHDN and CDR2 as FVKESK. CDR3 residues: CASSHGDPRSTDTQYF. The CDR3 DNA reads as TGTGCCAGCAGCCATGGCGATCCTAGAAGTACAGATACGCAGTATTTT.

J is TRBJ2-2 and V is TRBV4-3; D might be TRBD2 (6 bases). Trimming shortened V by 3 bases and J by 6 bases, and 14 bases separated the two germline ends. Germline V gene sequence: CDR1 LGHNA, CDR2 YSLEER. This CDR3 has 15 residues. DNA for the CDR3: TGCGCCAGCAGCCATAAATTGGGGGGTTCCGGGGAGCTGTTTTTT. It specifies CASSHKLGGSGELFF.

This chain joins TRBV30 and TRBJ2-5; no clear D. Germline lookup yields CDR1 GTSNPN and CDR2 SVGIG (reference sequence). The ends were cut back, 4 bases at V and 5 bases at J, with 17 bases in the middle. The CDR3 loop spans 14 amino acids. CDR3 protein: CAWKARRGKETQYF. The CDR3 DNA reads as TGTGCCTGGAAGGCTCGACGAGGAAAGGAGACCCAGTACTTC.